This T cell receptor (beta chain) was captured by sequencing in a study of T cell responses to AZD1222 COVID-19 vaccine. This CDR3 comprises 14 residues. CDR1 is MDHEN, CDR2 SYDVKM, per germline. V gave up 7 bases and J gave up 2 bases, with 12 bases separating them. TCRdb keeps only in-frame clones here, not all; method: immunoSEQ multiplex PCR. Of about 83,000 clones listed, 86% are singletons. The sequenced sample was peripheral blood, obtained on day 0 of AZD1222 vaccination. V usage is TRBV28 and J usage is TRBJ2-1, with D unresolved. The clonotype originates from an adult in good health. As DNA, the CDR3 is TGTGCCAGCACTGATCTAGACACCTACAATGAGCAGTTCTTC. Its protein is CASTDLDTYNEQFF.